This entry describes one TCR beta chain. The antigen is unknown. In the original analysis: Across samples, TCR counts had a median of around 100,000 and ranged from roughly 20,000 to 690,600. TCRdb re-derived calls from the RACE reads in MiXCR, one entry per CDR3 protein. The V and J calls here are based on TCRdb, not the publication. This sample has 85,000 to 130,000 distinct CDR3 sequences, with around 12% found just once. Time point of the sample: pre-sensitization, week 0. Stated treatment: therapeutic diphenylcyclopropenone sensitization with weekly scalp DPC. Non-pregnant alopecia patients aged 18 to 70, suitable for DPC therapy. Extraction of total RNA was performed on unfractionated whole blood. The V gene's germline CDR1 is MDHEN and CDR2 SYDVKM. Trimming stripped 8 bases from V and 8 bases from J, with 13 bases between. The CDR3 totals 12 residues. The sample originates from a study of human T cells and chemical hapten exposure. Findings of the study overall: TCRs exceeding a frequency of 1 in 1000 stayed unchanged under DPC sensitization.

Material: whole blood, obtained in connection with sensitization to the hapten diphenylcyclopropenone (DPC). This clonotype was obtained from a woman aged 45-65 years with alopecia areata. Some clones in this sample may be carry-over from other donors' samples. The chain combines TRBV28 with TRBJ2-1; no clear D gene. The CDR3 loop reads CASGPRWDEQFF. The DNA for the CDR3 is TGTGCCAGCGGGCCCAGATGGGATGAGCAGTTCTTC.